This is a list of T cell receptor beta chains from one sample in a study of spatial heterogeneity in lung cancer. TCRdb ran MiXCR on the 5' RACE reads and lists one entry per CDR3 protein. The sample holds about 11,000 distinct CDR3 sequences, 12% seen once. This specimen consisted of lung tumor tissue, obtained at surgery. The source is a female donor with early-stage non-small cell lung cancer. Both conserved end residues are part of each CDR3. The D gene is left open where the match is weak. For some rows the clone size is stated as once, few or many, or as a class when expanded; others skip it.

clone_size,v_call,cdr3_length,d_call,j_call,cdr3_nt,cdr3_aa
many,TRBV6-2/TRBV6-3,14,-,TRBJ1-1,TGTGCCAGCAGTTACTCAGACAGTATCGCTGAAGCTTTCTTT,CASSYSDSIAEAFF
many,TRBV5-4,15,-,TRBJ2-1,TGTGCCAGCAGCTTGCCCCAGGGGGGGGTCGGTGAGCAGTTCTTC,CASSLPQGGVGEQFF
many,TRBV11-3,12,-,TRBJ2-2,TGTGCCAGCAGCTTATGGACCGGGGAGCTGTTTTTT,CASSLWTGELFF
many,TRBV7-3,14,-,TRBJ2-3,TGTGCCAGCAGCCTCGCGAGGGGCACAGATACGCAGTATTTT,CASSLARGTDTQYF
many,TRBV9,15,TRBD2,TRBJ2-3,TGTGCCAGCAGCTTTAGTATAGCGGGGGTTGATACGCAGTATTTT,CASSFSIAGVDTQYF
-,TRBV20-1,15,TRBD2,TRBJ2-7,TGCAGTGCTGCAACTAGCGGGGGAACCTCCTACGAGCAGTACTTC,CSAATSGGTSYEQYF
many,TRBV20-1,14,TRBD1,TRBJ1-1,TGCAGTCCCTCCCCCGGGACAGGGACCACTGAAGCTTTCTTT,CSPSPGTGTTEAFF
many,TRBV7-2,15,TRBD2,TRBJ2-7,TGTGCCAGCAGCGAACGAGCGGGGGGTCCCTACGAGCAGTACTTC,CASSERAGGPYEQYF
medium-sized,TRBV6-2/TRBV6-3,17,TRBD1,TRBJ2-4,TGTGCCAGCAGTTATGGGACAGGCGTCGTAGCCAAAAACATTCAGTACTTC,CASSYGTGVVAKNIQYF
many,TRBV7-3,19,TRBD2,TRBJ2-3,TGTGCCAGCAGCCGTATCCCGGGACTAGCGGGAGGAAAAGGAGATACGCAGTATTTT,CASSRIPGLAGGKGDTQYF
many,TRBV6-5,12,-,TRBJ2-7,TGTGCCAGCAGGAGTCAGGGGTGGGAGCAGTACTTC,CASRSQGWEQYF
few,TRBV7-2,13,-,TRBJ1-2,TGTGCCAGCGGAATGCCGGGGCAGTTTAGCTACACCTTC,CASGMPGQFSYTF
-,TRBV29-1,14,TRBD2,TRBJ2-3,TGCAGCGTTAAAGCGGGAGGGATGACAGATACGCAGTATTTT,CSVKAGGMTDTQYF
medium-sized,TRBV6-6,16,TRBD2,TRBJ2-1,TGTGCCAGCAGCCCCCCCGTCCCTGCGGGAGTTGGTGAGCAGTTCTTC,CASSPPVPAGVGEQFF
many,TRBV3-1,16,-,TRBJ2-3,TGTGCCAGCAGCCCATCCTGGGTTGAGGTCACAGATACGCAGTATTTT,CASSPSWVEVTDTQYF
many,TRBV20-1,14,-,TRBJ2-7,TGCAGTGCTAGTCAGGGCCAGGGCCCCTACGAGCAGTACTTC,CSASQGQGPYEQYF
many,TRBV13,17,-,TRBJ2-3,TGTGCCAGCAGCCTATACACGGGGATGGGCGGCACAGATACGCAGTATTTT,CASSLYTGMGGTDTQYF
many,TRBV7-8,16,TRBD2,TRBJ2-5,TGTGCCAGCAGCACTGGGACTAGCGGGCGACAAGAGACCCAGTACTTC,CASSTGTSGRQETQYF
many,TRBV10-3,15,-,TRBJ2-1,TGTGCCATCAGTTCCGGGACTGCCCCCTACAATGAGCAGTTCTTC,CAISSGTAPYNEQFF
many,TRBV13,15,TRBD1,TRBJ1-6,TGTGCCAGCAGCTCCAGGGGGACTTCAATTTCACCCCTCCACTTT,CASSSRGTSISPLHF
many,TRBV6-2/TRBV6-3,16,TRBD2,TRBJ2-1,TGTGCCAGCAGTTACCGGCTAGCGGGAGGGAGTAATGAGCAGTTCTTC,CASSYRLAGGSNEQFF
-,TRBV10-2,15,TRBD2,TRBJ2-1,TGCGCCAGCAGTGATAGGCTAGCGGGCGCAAATGAGCAGTTCTTC,CASSDRLAGANEQFF
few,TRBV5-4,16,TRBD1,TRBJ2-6,TGTGCCAGCAGCACCGGACAGGCTTCTGGGGCCAACGTCCTGACTTTC,CASSTGQASGANVLTF
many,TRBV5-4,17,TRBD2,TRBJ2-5,TGTGCCAGCAGCTTGGACTTAGCGGGATGGGGGCAAGAGACCCAGTACTTC,CASSLDLAGWGQETQYF
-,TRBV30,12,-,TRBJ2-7,TGTGCCTGGAGTGGACAGGTCTACGAGCAGTACTTC,CAWSGQVYEQYF
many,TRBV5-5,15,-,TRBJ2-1,TGTGCCAGCAGGCGGACTCTCGGATTACACAATGAGCAGTTCTTC,CASRRTLGLHNEQFF
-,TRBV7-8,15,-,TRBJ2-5,TGTGCCAGCAGCTTAGTGGGACATCAGGCGGAGACCCAGTACTTC,CASSLVGHQAETQYF
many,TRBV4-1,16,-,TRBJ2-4,TGCGCCAGCAGCCAATCCCAGGCCGGAGCCAAAAACATTCAGTACTTC,CASSQSQAGAKNIQYF
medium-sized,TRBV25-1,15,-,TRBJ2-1,TGTGCCAGCAGTGAATCCGGGAGCTCCTACAATGAGCAGTTCTTC,CASSESGSSYNEQFF
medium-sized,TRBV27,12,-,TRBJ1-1,TGTGCCAGCAGTTTAATAGGGGAGGGGGCTTTCTTT,CASSLIGEGAFF
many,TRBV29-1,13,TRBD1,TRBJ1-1,TGCAGCGCCTCTCGGGACAGGGGCGCTGAAGCTTTCTTT,CSASRDRGAEAFF
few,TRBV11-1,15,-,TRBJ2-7,TGTGCCAGCAGCCCCGGGACCTTCCCCGTCTACGAGCAGTACTTC,CASSPGTFPVYEQYF
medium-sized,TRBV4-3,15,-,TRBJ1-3,TGCGCCAGCAGCCAAGACGGAATAGGAAGAAACACCATATATTTT,CASSQDGIGRNTIYF
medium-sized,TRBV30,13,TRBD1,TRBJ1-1,TGTGCCTGGAGGGACAGGGGGAACACTGAAGCTTTCTTT,CAWRDRGNTEAFF
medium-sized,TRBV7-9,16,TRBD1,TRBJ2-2,TGTGCCAGCAGCTCCACCGGGACAGGGTTAACCGGGGAGCTGTTTTTT,CASSSTGTGLTGELFF
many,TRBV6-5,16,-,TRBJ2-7,TGTGCCAGCACTATCGGATCGGGACTCGGGTCCTACGAGCAGTACTTC,CASTIGSGLGSYEQYF
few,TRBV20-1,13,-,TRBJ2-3,TGCAGTGTCCATAGCGTGGGCACAGATACGCAGTATTTT,CSVHSVGTDTQYF
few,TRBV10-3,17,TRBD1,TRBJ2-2,TGTGCCATCAGGAATCCACCGGGACAGGGGAACACCGGGGAGCTGTTTTTT,CAIRNPPGQGNTGELFF
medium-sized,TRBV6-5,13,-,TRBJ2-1,TGTGCCACTCGACGCCCGATTACCAATGAGCAGTTCTTC,CATRRPITNEQFF
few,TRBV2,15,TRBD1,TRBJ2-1,TGTGCCAGCAGATCCGGGACAGGGGCCTCCAATGAGCAGTTCTTC,CASRSGTGASNEQFF
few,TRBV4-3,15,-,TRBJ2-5,TGCGCCAGCAGCACCATCAACAAGGGCCAAGAGACCCAGTACTTC,CASSTINKGQETQYF
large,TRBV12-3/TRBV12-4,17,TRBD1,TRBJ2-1,TGTGCCAGCAGTTCCCGGACAGGGACTTGGTTAATTATTGAGCAGTTCTTC,CASSSRTGTWLIIEQFF
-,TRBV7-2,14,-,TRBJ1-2,TGTGCCAGCAGCCAAGGCAGGGGTCCAGGAGGCTACACCTTC,CASSQGRGPGGYTF
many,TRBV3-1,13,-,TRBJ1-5,TGTGCCAGCAGTTCGGACAACTACGGGTCCCAGCATTTT,CASSSDNYGSQHF
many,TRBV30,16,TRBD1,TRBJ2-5,TGTGCCTGGAAAAGAAAGCCGGGACAGGGTCAAGAGACCCAGTACTTC,CAWKRKPGQGQETQYF
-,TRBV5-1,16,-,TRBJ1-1,TGCGCCAGCAGCCCCGGGGACGGAACAAGACCCACTGAAGCTTTCTTT,CASSPGDGTRPTEAFF
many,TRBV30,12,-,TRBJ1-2,TGTGCCTTATCTCGAGCAGGGGATGGCTACACCTTC,CALSRAGDGYTF
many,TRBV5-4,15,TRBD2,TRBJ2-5,TGTGCCAGCAGCTTGTTTGGCGGGGGGGCGGAGACCCAGTACTTC,CASSLFGGGAETQYF
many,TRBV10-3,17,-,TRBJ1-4,TGTGCCATCAGTGACACCTTAAACAGGGCCTGGAGTGAAAAACTGTTTTTT,CAISDTLNRAWSEKLFF
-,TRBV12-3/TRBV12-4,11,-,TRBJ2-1,TGTGCCAGCAGCATATTGAATGAGCAGTTCTTC,CASSILNEQFF
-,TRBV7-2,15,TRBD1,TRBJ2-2,TGTGTCAGCAGACGGACAGGGAAAAACACCGGGGAGCTGTTTTTT,CVSRRTGKNTGELFF
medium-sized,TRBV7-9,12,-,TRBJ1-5,TGTGCCAGCAGCTTGGGGGATCAGCCCCAGCATTTT,CASSLGDQPQHF
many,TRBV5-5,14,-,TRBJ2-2,TGTGCCAGCAGCTTGAATCCGAACACCGGGGAGCTGTTTTTT,CASSLNPNTGELFF
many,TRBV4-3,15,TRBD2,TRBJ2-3,TGCGCCAGCAGCCCCCTAGCGGAGAACACAGATACGCAGTATTTT,CASSPLAENTDTQYF
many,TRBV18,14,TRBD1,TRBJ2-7,TGTGCCAGCTCACCCGGGACAGGCCCTGACGAGCAGTACTTC,CASSPGTGPDEQYF
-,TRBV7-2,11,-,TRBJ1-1,TGTGCCAGCAAGAGGGACGGTGAAGCTTTCTTT,CASKRDGEAFF
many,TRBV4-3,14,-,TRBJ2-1,TGCGCCAGCAGCCAAGAGGCCAACAAGGGTGAGCAGTTCTTC,CASSQEANKGEQFF
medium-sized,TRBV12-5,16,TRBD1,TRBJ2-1,TGTGCTAGTGGAATCATGCGGGCAGGGGGCGATTTCGGGCAGTTCTTC,CASGIMRAGGDFGQFF
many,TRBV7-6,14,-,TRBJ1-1,TGTGCCAGCAGCCCTGGAGAAGGGGGGACTGAAGCTTTCTTT,CASSPGEGGTEAFF